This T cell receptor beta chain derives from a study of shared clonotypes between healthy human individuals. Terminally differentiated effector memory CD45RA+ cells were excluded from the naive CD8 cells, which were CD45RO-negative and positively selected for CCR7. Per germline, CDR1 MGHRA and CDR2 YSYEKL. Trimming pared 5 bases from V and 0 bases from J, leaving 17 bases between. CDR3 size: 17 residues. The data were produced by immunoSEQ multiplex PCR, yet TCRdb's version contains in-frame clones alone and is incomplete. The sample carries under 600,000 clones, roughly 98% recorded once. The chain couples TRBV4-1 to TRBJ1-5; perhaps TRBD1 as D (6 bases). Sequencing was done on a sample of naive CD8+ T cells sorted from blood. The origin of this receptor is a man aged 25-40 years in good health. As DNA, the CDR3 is TGCGCCAGCAGCTCACCATCAGGGGAAGTTAGCAATCAGCCCCAGCATTTT. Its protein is CASSSPSGEVSNQPQHF.